Listed here are 22 T cell receptor beta chains from one sample, sequenced in a study of blood T cell repertoires in COVID-19. TCRdb keeps only in-frame clones here, not all; method: immunoSEQ multiplex PCR. This sample has 180,000 or so clones; roughly 85% occur once, and the top ten carry around 4.9%. Sequenced sample: peripheral blood. The receptors stem from a woman aged 80 or over with acute or convalescent COVID-19.

The gene calls are TRBV15 and TRBJ2-3; TRBD2 is a possible D gene (6 bases). Germline-derived CDR1 and CDR2 are LNHNV and YYDKDF (reference sequence). The CDR3 has 17 amino acids. V was trimmed by 0 bases and J by 0 bases, leaving 13 bases between them. The CDR3 sequence is CATSRDLAGTSTDTQYF. The CDR3 DNA follows: TGTGCCACCAGCAGAGATCTCGCGGGAACTAGCACAGATACGCAGTATTTT. The full variable domain, completed using reference TRBV15 and TRBJ2-3, is DAMVIQNPRYQVTQFGKPVTLSCSQTLNHNVMYWYQQKSSQAPKLLFHYYDKDFNNEADTPDNFQSRRPNTSFCFLDIRSPGLGDTAMYLCATSRDLAGTSTDTQYFGPGTRLTVL.

The chain recombines TRBV6-5 with TRBJ2-3; D gene unclear. CDR1 is MNHEY, CDR2 SVGAGI, per germline. The V end was cut by 6 bases, the J end by 2 bases, with 9 bases between. This CDR3 contains 13 residues. The CDR3 sequence is CASRDTNTDTQYF. CDR3 sequence (DNA): TGTGCCAGCAGAGACACAAACACAGATACGCAGTATTTT.

The chain couples TRBV11-2 to TRBJ2-1; TRBD2 matches 10 bases. The junction had 6 bases not matched to a gene; V was cut back by 6 bases and J by 4 bases. CDR1 is SGHAT, CDR2 FQNNGV, per germline. The CDR3 spans 15 residues. The CDR3 sequence: CASRPRLAGYNEQFF. CDR3 nucleotides: TGTGCCAGCAGACCTAGACTAGCGGGTTACAATGAGCAGTTCTTC. Full variable domain (outside the CDR3, taken from reference TRBV11-2 and TRBJ2-1): EAGVAQSPRYKIIEKRQSVAFWCNPISGHATLYWYQQILGQGPKLLIQFQNNGVVDDSQLPKDRFSAERLKGVDSTLKIQPAKLEDSAVYLCASRPRLAGYNEQFFGPGTRLTVL.

The chain has TRBV7-8 and TRBJ1-5, with TRBD1 as a possible D gene (6 bases). There are 15 residues in the CDR3. Germline V gives CDR1 SGHVS, CDR2 FQNEAQ. The V end lost 5 bases, the J end lost 1 base, and 12 bases lay between the germline ends. CDR3 protein: CASSRQDGSNQPQHF. The CDR3 DNA reads TGTGCCAGCAGCCGACAGGACGGGAGCAATCAGCCCCAGCATTTT.

The chain combines TRBV28 with TRBJ2-7; D remains unclear. V was cut by 3 bases and J by 5 bases, with 5 bases left in between. The CDR3 is 11 amino acids. Germline V gene sequence: CDR1 MDHEN, CDR2 SYDVKM. CDR3 DNA sequence: TGTGCCAGCAGTTTTGGCAACGAGCAGTACTTC. Translation: CASSFGNEQYF.

V gene TRBV19 combines with J gene TRBJ1-6; 7 nucleotides line up with TRBD1. The V segment lost 10 bases and the J segment 7 bases; nucleotides outside the gene matches: 7. CDR1 and CDR2 (germline): LNHDA, SQIVND (reference sequence). This CDR3 has 13 residues. CDR3 nucleotides: TGTGCCACCGGGGACAGCGTGAATTCACCCCTCCACTTT. Translated, it gives CATGDSVNSPLHF. Full variable domain (outside the CDR3, taken from reference TRBV19 and TRBJ1-6): DGGITQSPKYLFRKEGQNVTLSCEQNLNHDAMYWYRQDPGQGLRLIYYSQIVNDFQKGDIAEGYSVSREKKESFPLTVTSAQKNPTAFYLCATGDSVNSPLHFGNGTRLTVT.

J is TRBJ2-2 and V is TRBV2; 12 bases match TRBD2. Germline values: CDR1 SNHLY, CDR2 FYNNEI. The CDR3 loop spans 15 amino acids. V lost 11 bases to trimming and J lost 3 bases; unmatched junction nucleotides: 7. The CDR3 DNA is TGTGCCGCGTCCGGGACTAGCGGGTACACCGGGGAGCTGTTTTTT. Translation: CAASGTSGYTGELFF.

V usage is TRBV7-2 and J usage is TRBJ1-2; 10 positions agree with TRBD1. CDR1 is SGHTA and CDR2 is FQGNSA in the germline V gene. The CDR3 covers 16 residues. The J segment lost 4 bases and the V segment lost 1 base, leaving 6 bases of the junction unmatched. CDR3 amino acids: CASSLGPTGGGYGYTF. The DNA of the CDR3 is TGTGCCAGCAGCTTAGGCCCGACAGGGGGCGGCTATGGCTACACCTTC. Filled out from reference TRBV7-2 and TRBJ1-2, the complete variable domain reads GAGVSQSPSNKVTEKGKDVELRCDPISGHTALYWYRQSLGQGLEFLIYFQGNSAPDKSGLPSDRFSAERTGGSVSTLTIQRTQQEDSAVYLCASSLGPTGGGYGYTFGSGTRLTVV.

The CDR3: CASSQQTSGRARPEQFF. CDR3 coding DNA: TGCGCCAGCAGCCAACAAACTAGCGGGAGGGCCAGACCTGAGCAGTTCTTC. This rearrangement joins TRBV4-1 to TRBJ2-1; TRBD2 agrees at 13 bases. Losses at the gene ends were 2 bases for V and 9 bases for J; bases not matched to a gene: 10. Germline V gives CDR1 MGHRA, CDR2 YSYEKL. This CDR3 contains 17 residues.

The rearrangement uses TRBV30 and TRBJ2-1, with TRBD2 identical over 9 bases. J was trimmed by 14 bases and V by 1 base; bases with no gene match: 12. The germline V gene has CDR1 GTSNPN and CDR2 SVGIG (reference sequence). The CDR3 sequence is 14 residues long. CDR3 in DNA: TGTGCCTGGAGTGGGGCCCCCGGCGGGAGGGCCGAGTTCTTC. Translation gives CAWSGAPGGRAEFF.

V and J are TRBV28 and TRBJ2-1; D may be TRBD2 (6 bases). The V end was cut by 8 bases, the J end by 15 bases, with 23 bases between. In germline, CDR1 is MDHEN, CDR2 SYDVKM. The CDR3 extends over 13 amino acids. CDR3 nucleotides: TGTGCCAGCGGAGTTAGCGGACTGGGCGTGGGGTTCTTC. Its protein product is CASGVSGLGVGFF.

This chain uses TRBV18 with TRBJ1-1; D is perhaps TRBD1 (5 bases). CDR3 length: 15 amino acids. Germline-derived CDR1 and CDR2 are KGHSH and LQKENI. Deletions cut 3 bases from V and 4 bases from J, with 15 bases between. The CDR3 sequence is CASSPVGGVGTEAFF. In DNA, the CDR3 is TGTGCCAGCTCACCCGTCGGGGGGGTGGGCACTGAAGCTTTCTTT.

The chain joins TRBV19 to TRBJ1-2; 12 bases fit TRBD1. The CDR3 length is 17 residues. Germline values: CDR1 LNHDA, CDR2 SQIVND (reference sequence). J gave up 8 bases and V 3 bases, and 13 bases lay outside the gene matches. Here the CDR3 DNA reads TGTGCCAGTAGTATTTCTGGGACAGGGGGCAAAGGGGAGGGCTACACCTTC. Protein product: CASSISGTGGKGEGYTF. Looking up the rest from reference TRBV19 and TRBJ1-2 gives the full variable domain: DGGITQSPKYLFRKEGQNVTLSCEQNLNHDAMYWYRQDPGQGLRLIYYSQIVNDFQKGDIAEGYSVSREKKESFPLTVTSAQKNPTAFYLCASSISGTGGKGEGYTFGSGTRLTVV.

This rearrangement joins TRBV24-1 to TRBJ2-3, with 8 bases aligning to TRBD1. V shed 5 bases and J 4 bases; nucleotides not matched to a gene: 10. CDR3 length equals 16 residues. Germline V CDR1 and CDR2: KGHDR, SFDVKD. The DNA for the CDR3 is TGTGCCACCAGTGCGGCAGGGGGCAGTCAATCAGATACGCAGTATTTT. Its protein is CATSAAGGSQSDTQYF.

The CDR3 region has the DNA TGCAGCGTGTCACAGGGGAACACTGAAGCTTTCTTT. Translated, it gives CSVSQGNTEAFF. This chain uses TRBV29-1 with TRBJ1-1; tentative D call: TRBD1 (6 bases). The CDR3 contains 12 residues. V was pared by 6 bases and J by 1 base, with 9 bases between. The germline CDR1 and CDR2 sequences are SQVTM and ANQGSEA.

The J gene is TRBJ2-1, the V gene TRBV4-1; 8 bases align to TRBD2. J lost 0 bases, V lost 2 bases, and 9 bases had no gene match. Germline lookup yields CDR1 MGHRA and CDR2 YSYEKL. There are 18 residues in the CDR3. In DNA, the CDR3 is TGCGCCAGCAGCCAACCCGACAGCGGGAGATACTCCTACAATGAGCAGTTCTTC. It encodes CASSQPDSGRYSYNEQFF.

This chain uses TRBV7-8 with TRBJ1-3; the D is unclear. Germline values: CDR1 SGHVS, CDR2 FQNEAQ. This CDR3 contains 12 residues. Trimming left V 3 bases short and J 3 bases short, with 3 bases between. CDR3 in DNA: TGTGCCAGCAGCTTTAATGGAAACACCATATATTTT. It translates to CASSFNGNTIYF.

As for this clone: The same CDR3 is also encoded by other DNA sequences in this sample. The chain combines TRBV11-2 with TRBJ1-1; the D is unclear. The germline V gene encodes CDR1 SGHAT and CDR2 FQNNGV. CDR3 length equals 14 residues. Trimming pared 2 bases from V and 2 bases from J, leaving 9 bases between. The CDR3: CASSLQAGNTEAFF. The CDR3 nucleotides are TGTGCCAGCAGCTTACAGGCAGGCAACACTGAAGCTTTCTTT.

The chain links TRBV7-2 to TRBJ2-7; D ambiguous. V gave up 5 bases and J gave up 3 bases, with 11 bases separating them. The CDR3 runs 13 residues. CDR1 and CDR2 (germline): SGHTA, FQGNSA. In DNA form, the CDR3 reads TGTGCCAGCAGCCCCCGCGCAAACTACGAGCAGTACTTC. It codes for CASSPRANYEQYF.

The chain uses TRBV10-1 and TRBJ2-1; 12 bases match TRBD1. The CDR3 extends over 18 amino acids. The germline V gene has CDR1 WNHNN and CDR2 SYGVQD (reference sequence). V trimming: 3 bases; J trimming: 10 bases; junction bases outside the gene matches: 16. In DNA, the CDR3 is TGCGCCAGCAGTGATCGGGACAGGGGGCGTATTGGGGCGGAAGAGCAGTTCTTC. Its protein is CASSDRDRGRIGAEEQFF.

V is TRBV5-1 and J is TRBJ1-1, with TRBD1 matching over 7 bases. CDR1 and CDR2 from the germline V gene are SGHRS and YFSETQ. The CDR3 is made up of 15 amino acids. V was clipped by 4 bases and J by 1 base; unmatched bases: 7. CDR3 coding DNA: TGCGCCAGCAGCACCCCGACAGGGTCGAACACTGAAGCTTTCTTT. Its translation is CASSTPTGSNTEAFF.

DNA of the CDR3: TGTGCCACCAGTGATTTGCATCGGACTGAAGCTTTCTTT. Its translation is CATSDLHRTEAFF. The chain couples TRBV24-1 to TRBJ1-1; D is unclear. Germline-derived CDR1 and CDR2 are KGHDR and SFDVKD. V was cut by 0 bases and J by 5 bases, with 6 bases left in between. The CDR3 contains 13 residues.